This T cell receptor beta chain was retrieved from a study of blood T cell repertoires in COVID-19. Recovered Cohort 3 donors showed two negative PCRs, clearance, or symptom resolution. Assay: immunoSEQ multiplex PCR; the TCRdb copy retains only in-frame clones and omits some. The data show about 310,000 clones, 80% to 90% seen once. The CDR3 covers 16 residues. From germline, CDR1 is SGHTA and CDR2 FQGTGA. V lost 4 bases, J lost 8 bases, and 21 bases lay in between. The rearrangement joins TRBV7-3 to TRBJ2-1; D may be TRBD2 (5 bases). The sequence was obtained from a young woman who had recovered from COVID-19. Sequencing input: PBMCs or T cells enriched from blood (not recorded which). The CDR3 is CASSSPGKRIGDEQFF. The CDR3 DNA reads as TGTGCCAGCAGCTCGCCGGGAAAAAGAATTGGGGATGAGCAGTTCTTC.